This T cell receptor (beta chain) was retrieved from a study of blood T cell repertoires in COVID-19. Whole-study context: Acute-phase and convalescent COVID-19 samples originated in the United States, Italy and Spain.

Using immunoSEQ multiplex PCR, the repertoire was profiled, and TCRdb retains in-frame clones only, with some absent. The table has some 270,000 clones, roughly 88% seen once. Trimming took off 4 bases at V and 2 bases at J, with 8 bases between the two ends. Germline values: CDR1 SGHTA, CDR2 FQGTGA. This CDR3 spans 13 amino acids. The sample comprised peripheral blood. The TCR was taken from a woman aged 70-85 years with acute or convalescent COVID-19. The chain links TRBV7-3 to TRBJ2-5; no definite D call. The CDR3 coding sequence is TGTGCCAGCAGCTCCTATAAGCAAGAGACCCAGTACTTC. Amino acids: CASSSYKQETQYF.